These 15 T cell receptor beta chains were sequenced from one sample in a study of identical twins. TCRdb re-analysed the 5' RACE reads in MiXCR, keeping a single row per CDR3 protein. The data hold hundreds of thousands of distinct CDR3 sequences, with 8% to 9% observed a single time. This same sample was also taken into another study, of yellow fever vaccine responses in identical twins.

The material sequenced was PBMCs. The receptors derive from a woman between 18 and 29 years old in good health.

This chain connects TRBV9 to TRBJ2-2; perhaps TRBD1 as D (6 bases). Trimming cost V 2 bases and J 1 base, with 9 bases left between them. The CDR3 runs to 15 residues. The germline V gene encodes CDR1 SGDLS and CDR2 YYNGEE. CDR3 residues: CASSVQGRNTGELFF. DNA for the CDR3: TGTGCCAGCAGCGTTCAGGGGAGGAACACCGGGGAGCTGTTTTTT.

This clonotype was detected many times. CDR3 DNA: TGTGCCAGCAGCTTAATTCCCAATGAGCAGTTCTTC. This gives the protein CASSLIPNEQFF. The chain couples TRBV7-3 to TRBJ2-1; D is unresolved. Germline loops: CDR1 SGHTA, CDR2 FQGTGA. Trimming removed 1 base from V and 6 bases from J, with 4 bases in between. This CDR3 region has 12 residues.

The table lists this clonotype with a few counts. The rearrangement uses TRBV5-1 and TRBJ1-2, with D perhaps TRBD1 (5 bases). Trimming pared 0 bases from V and 8 bases from J, leaving 14 bases between. Germline V gives CDR1 SGHRS, CDR2 YFSETQ. This CDR3 contains 14 residues. The CDR3 nucleotides are TGCGCCAGCAGCTTGGCGGGGCAGACCTACGGCTACACCTTC. Encoded protein: CASSLAGQTYGYTF. The full variable domain, in which reference TRBV5-1 and TRBJ1-2 provide the parts outside the CDR3, is KAGVTQTPRYLIKTRGQQVTLSCSPISGHRSVSWYQQTPGQGLQFLFEYFSETQRNKGNFPGRFSGRQFSNSRSEMNVSTLELGDSALYLCASSLAGQTYGYTFGSGTRLTVV.

For the CDR3, the DNA is TGTGCCAGAAGGGGGATCGGGACAGGTTGGCTTGGGCAGTACTTC. This encodes CARRGIGTGWLGQYF. The chain joins TRBV12-3 or TRBV12-4 to TRBJ2-7; 8 bases map to TRBD1. V gave up 9 bases and J gave up 9 bases; unmatched junction bases: 19. The CDR3 has 15 residues.

The genes are TRBV6-5 and TRBJ2-7, with TRBD1 matching 8 bases. Germline CDR1 MNHEY, CDR2 SVGAGI. This CDR3 comprises 15 residues. J was trimmed by 3 bases and V by 4 bases; bases with no gene match: 8. CDR3: CASSSPDRAIYEQYF. The CDR3 DNA sequence: TGTGCCAGCAGTTCCCCGGACAGGGCCATCTACGAGCAGTACTTC.

The CDR3 DNA is TGCAGTGCCCCCGTTTCAGGGCTTAGCTCCTACGAGCAGTACTTC. Protein: CSAPVSGLSSYEQYF. J is TRBJ2-7 and V is TRBV20-1, with D perhaps TRBD1 (5 bases). The V and J ends lost 6 bases and 0 bases respectively, with 18 bases between them. The CDR3 loop spans 15 amino acids. The germline CDR1 and CDR2 sequences are DFQATT and SNEGSKA (reference sequence).

This clonotype was counted between two and nine times. DNA for the CDR3: TGTGCCAGCAGCCACGGACCCGATCAAGAGCAGTACTTC. Protein: CASSHGPDQEQYF. V is TRBV3-1 and J is TRBJ2-7; D gene ambiguous. This CDR3 is 13 amino acids long. V lost 3 bases and J 7 bases, leaving 13 bases between the germline ends. CDR1 LGHDT and CDR2 YNNKEL come from the germline V gene (reference sequence).

CDR3: CASSQGSGREEKLFF. Written as DNA, the CDR3 is TGTGCCAGCAGCCAAGGATCAGGGCGAGAAGAAAAACTGTTTTTT. This chain uses TRBV14 with TRBJ1-4, with D tentatively TRBD1 (5 bases). V lost 1 base, J lost 8 bases, and 14 bases lay in between. From germline, CDR1 is SGHDN and CDR2 FVKESK. There are 15 residues in the CDR3.

This clonotype was picked up a small number of times. The rearrangement links TRBV7-2 to TRBJ1-5; no firm D call. This CDR3 region has 13 residues. The V end was cut by 6 bases, the J end by 5 bases, with 11 bases between. Germline V gene data show CDR1 as SGHTA and CDR2 as FQGNSA. The CDR3, as DNA: TGTGCCAGCAGATCTGGGGTCGATCAGCCCCAGCATTTT. Its translation is CASRSGVDQPQHF. The entire variable domain, with the rest obtained from reference TRBV7-2 and TRBJ1-5, is as follows: GAGVSQSPSNKVTEKGKDVELRCDPISGHTALYWYRQSLGQGLEFLIYFQGNSAPDKSGLPSDRFSAERTGGSVSTLTIQRTQQEDSAVYLCASRSGVDQPQHFGDGTRLSIL.

This chain links TRBV29-1 with TRBJ1-4, with a tentative D call TRBD1 (5 bases). This CDR3 is built from 13 residues. CDR1 is SQVTM and CDR2 is ANQGSEA in the germline V gene. V lost 4 bases, J lost 6 bases, and 12 bases lay in between. The CDR3 nucleotides are TGCAGCGTTGGTTCCGGGACGGATGAAAAACTGTTTTTT. Its translation: CSVGSGTDEKLFF.

The rearrangement links TRBV6-5 to TRBJ2-3; 12 bases are a match to TRBD2. Germline loops: CDR1 MNHEY, CDR2 SVGAGI. This CDR3 has 18 amino acids. With V trimmed by 4 bases and J by 2 bases, 10 bases remained unmatched. Here the CDR3 DNA reads TGTGCCAGCAGTTCAGGACTAGCGGGGCATAGACTCACAGATACGCAGTATTTT. Amino acids: CASSSGLAGHRLTDTQYF.

This clonotype was counted at least ten times. This sequence joins TRBV4-3 and TRBJ2-2; unclear D gene. Germline V gene lookup returns CDR1 LGHNA and CDR2 YSLEER. CDR3 length: 16 residues. The V and J ends lost 0 bases and 4 bases respectively, with 12 bases between them. The CDR3 nucleotides are TGCGCCAGCAGCCAAGACATCGCGGATCCCACCGGGGAGCTGTTTTTT. The encoded protein is CASSQDIADPTGELFF.

A word on this clonotype: Being one base from a much bigger clone, this may be a read error. J is TRBJ1-4 and V is TRBV12-3 or TRBV12-4; D possibly corresponds to TRBD1 (6 bases). The germline V and J ends were trimmed by 8 bases and 6 bases, with 19 bases remaining between them. The CDR3 spans 15 residues. The CDR3 here is CASCRPTGLDEKLFF. CDR3 DNA: TGTGCCAGCTGTCGACCTACAGGGCTTGATGAAAAACTGTTTTTT.

This clonotype came up a few times. The rearrangement uses TRBV20-1 and TRBJ2-7; D unclear. V was clipped by 3 bases and J by 0 bases, with 9 bases between them. Germline values: CDR1 DFQATT, CDR2 SNEGSKA (reference sequence). The CDR3 covers 13 residues. CDR3 DNA sequence: TGCAGTGCTAGCAAGACGAACTCCTACGAGCAGTACTTC. Translating gives CSASKTNSYEQYF.

This clonotype was counted a few times. This chain links TRBV6-1 with TRBJ2-7; the match to TRBD1 covers 10 bases. Losses at the gene ends were 6 bases for V and 5 bases for J; bases not matched to a gene: 7. The germline gives CDR1 MNHNS, CDR2 SASEGT. The length of the CDR3 is 14 residues. CDR3 region: CASRRRTGGDEQYF. The DNA of the CDR3 is TGTGCCAGCAGACGCCGGACAGGGGGAGACGAGCAGTACTTC.